The next 32 T cell receptor beta chains were all read from a single sample in a study of T-cell reconstitution after alpha-beta-depleted transplantation in children. Unique molecular identifiers were incorporated into the prepared TCRbeta library. TCRdb used MiXCR to reprocess the PCR reads, holding one entry per CDR3 protein. Of about 980,000 distinct CDR3 sequences in the sample, around 30% were seen once. Sample: PBMCs, mostly from graft donor cells, taken 360 days after TCRalphabeta/CD19-depleted stem cell transplant. The source of these receptors is a boy younger than two who had a stem cell transplant for SCID, so the T cells may come from the graft donor.

This clonotype occurred a few times. Here the CDR3 DNA reads TGCGCCAGCAGCTTTTTCCCGGGACAGGGGGCCTACGAGCAGTACTTC. It translates to CASSFFPGQGAYEQYF. This sequence joins TRBV5-1 and TRBJ2-7; 11 bases line up with TRBD1. Trimming took 2 bases from V and 2 from J; bases not matched to a gene: 6. The CDR3 runs to 16 residues. Germline assignment: CDR1 SGHRS and CDR2 YFSETQ.

To note about this clonotype: At one end the junction does not follow the germline gene, possibly because of a read error. The V gene is TRBV13, the J gene TRBJ2-4, with D possibly matching TRBD2 (6 bases). CDR1 is PRHDT, CDR2 FYEKMQ, per germline (reference sequence). This CDR3 spans 12 amino acids. In DNA, the CDR3 is TGTGCCAGCAGCATAGGAGGGAACATTCAGTACTTC. Translated, it gives CASSIGGNIQYF.

This clonotype showed up just a few times. The chain combines TRBV29-1 with TRBJ2-7; 9 bases line up with TRBD1. Unmatched junction bases numbered 7, after V lost 2 bases and J lost 2 bases. The CDR3 has 15 residues. Per the germline V gene, CDR1 is SQVTM and CDR2 is ANQGSEA. The CDR3 loop is CSVEISGTGTYEQYF. The CDR3 DNA is TGCAGCGTTGAAATAAGTGGGACAGGGACCTACGAGCAGTACTTC.

The table lists this clonotype with a few counts. The chain carries TRBV7-2 and TRBJ2-3, with TRBD2 matching 8 bases. The CDR3 length is 14 residues. The germline gives CDR1 SGHTA, CDR2 FQGNSA. J was trimmed by 8 bases and V by 5 bases; bases with no gene match: 9. CDR3 residues: CASSTGTRRVTQYF. Here the CDR3 DNA reads TGTGCCAGCAGCACCGGGACTAGGCGGGTTACGCAGTATTTT.

This clonotype occurred a few times. The chain links TRBV7-3 to TRBJ2-4, with 11 bases lining up with TRBD1. The CDR3 covers 16 residues. The J segment lost 6 bases and the V segment lost 5 bases, leaving 9 bases of the junction unmatched. CDR1 and CDR2 from the germline V gene are SGHTA and FQGTGA. The CDR3 nucleotides are TGTGCCAGCAGCCCCCATTCCGGGACAGGGGGAAACATTCAGTACTTC. Translating it yields CASSPHSGTGGNIQYF.

This clonotype was detected a few times. The chain carries TRBV19 and TRBJ2-3; the match to TRBD2 covers 11 bases. Trimming at V came to 5 bases and at J to 1 base, leaving 20 bases not matched to a gene. Per germline, CDR1 LNHDA and CDR2 SQIVND (reference sequence). This CDR3 region has 21 residues. Here the CDR3 DNA reads TGTGCCAGTAGTCCCCCTCGGGACACAGAACCACTAGCGGGGGGCACAGATACGCAGTATTTT. Its translation: CASSPPRDTEPLAGGTDTQYF.

Here the CDR3 reads CASSLGRTGTPNEKLFF. CDR3 DNA: TGCGCCAGCAGCTTGGGCCGGACCGGGACACCAAATGAAAAACTGTTTTTT. The chain has TRBV5-1 and TRBJ1-4; possibly TRBD1 for D (6 bases). V dropped 0 bases and J dropped 5 bases, with 17 bases sitting between them. CDR1 is SGHRS, CDR2 YFSETQ, per germline. This CDR3 region has 17 residues. Based on the CDR3 plus reference TRBV5-1 and TRBJ1-4, the full variable domain is KAGVTQTPRYLIKTRGQQVTLSCSPISGHRSVSWYQQTPGQGLQFLFEYFSETQRNKGNFPGRFSGRQFSNSRSEMNVSTLELGDSALYLCASSLGRTGTPNEKLFFGSGTQLSVL.

This chain uses TRBV20-1 with TRBJ1-2; 8 bases map to TRBD1. The V gene end was trimmed by 0 bases and the J gene end by 1 base; junction bases not matched to a gene: 13. Germline V gives CDR1 DFQATT, CDR2 SNEGSKA (reference sequence). This CDR3 is built from 18 residues. CDR3 loop: CSARDRGTGVPLNYGYTF. As DNA, the CDR3 is TGCAGTGCTAGAGATCGCGGGACAGGAGTGCCCCTTAACTATGGCTACACCTTC.

The genes are TRBV4-2 and TRBJ2-7; possible D gene TRBD2, 6 bases. The CDR3 runs 14 residues. With 4 bases removed from V and 5 bases from J, the gap between germline ends came to 15 bases. From germline, CDR1 is LGHNA and CDR2 YNFKEQ. CDR3: CASSLGGESHEQYF. The CDR3 bases are TGTGCCAGCAGCCTGGGCGGGGAATCCCACGAGCAGTACTTC.

This clonotype was seen only a few times. The chain uses TRBV5-1 and TRBJ2-1; a weak D match, TRBD1 (6 bases). The CDR3 spans 14 residues. Germline CDR1 and CDR2: SGHRS and YFSETQ. Trimming took 7 bases from V and 8 from J, leaving 19 bases between them. CDR3 bases: TGCGCCAGCCTACAGGGCTACGCGGGCGATGAGCAGTTCTTC. Translation gives CASLQGYAGDEQFF.

This clonotype was recorded at least ten times. This chain connects TRBV19 to TRBJ1-3; D is ambiguous. Germline CDR1 and CDR2: LNHDA and SQIVND (reference sequence). The CDR3 contains 14 residues. Trimming pared 2 bases from V and 1 base from J, leaving 6 bases between. The CDR3 DNA reads as TGTGCCAGTAGTATACTGATTTCTGGAAACACCATATATTTT. Residues: CASSILISGNTIYF.

The genes are TRBV5-1 and TRBJ1-3, with D possibly TRBD1 on 5 matching bases. The V and J ends lost 3 bases and 0 bases respectively, with 7 bases between them. The CDR3 length is 14 residues. Germline loops: CDR1 SGHRS, CDR2 YFSETQ. The CDR3 sequence is CASSSTASGNTIYF. CDR3 nucleotide sequence: TGCGCCAGCAGCTCGACAGCCTCTGGAAACACCATATATTTT.

This clonotype was seen a handful of times. J is TRBJ2-1 and V is TRBV9; 10 bases are shared with TRBD2. The CDR3 loop spans 16 amino acids. Losses at the gene ends were 4 bases for V and 8 bases for J; bases not matched to a gene: 12. Germline loops: CDR1 SGDLS, CDR2 YYNGEE. In DNA form, the CDR3 reads TGTGCCAGCAGCCCTACCCGCAGCGGGGGGGCCCATGAGCAGTTCTTC. Amino acids: CASSPTRSGGAHEQFF.

This chain uses TRBV20-1 with TRBJ2-5; perhaps TRBD2 as D (6 bases). The germline V gene has CDR1 DFQATT and CDR2 SNEGSKA (reference sequence). The CDR3 consists of 15 residues. V lost 0 bases, J lost 5 bases, and 16 bases lay in between. As DNA, the CDR3 is TGCAGTGCTAGAGATTTTCAGGGAGGCGATGAGACCCAGTACTTC. Protein: CSARDFQGGDETQYF.

The chain combines TRBV6-5 with TRBJ2-7, with D unresolved. Trimming pared 2 bases from V and 4 bases from J, leaving 9 bases between. Germline V gives CDR1 MNHEY, CDR2 SVGAGI. This CDR3 contains 13 residues. Written as DNA, the CDR3 is TGTGCCAGCAGTTACAGGGAAGGGTACGAGCAGTACTTC. This encodes CASSYREGYEQYF.

This clonotype was seen more than once but under ten times. The V and J genes are TRBV20-1 and TRBJ1-6, with 10 positions matching TRBD1. Germline trimming cut 1 base from V and 4 bases from J; bases unmatched to any gene: 4. CDR1 is DFQATT and CDR2 is SNEGSKA in the germline V gene (reference sequence). The CDR3 has 16 residues. In DNA, the CDR3 is TGCAGTGCTAGAGCAGGGGGACAGGGGTATAATTCACCCCTCCACTTT. This translates into CSARAGGQGYNSPLHF.

This clonotype was seen a handful of times. V gene TRBV12-3 or TRBV12-4 combines with J gene TRBJ2-1; 8 bases are shared with TRBD1. Trimming took 6 bases from V and 6 from J; bases not matched to a gene: 10. The CDR3 contains 15 residues. The CDR3 region has the DNA TGTGCCAGCAGCCTCGGGACAGGTTCTTCCAATGAGCAGTTCTTC. As protein: CASSLGTGSSNEQFF.

This clonotype has just a few counts. Here the CDR3 reads CASRPGQGKGSYNSPLHF. The CDR3 nucleotides read TGTGCCAGCAGACCGGGACAGGGGAAGGGGTCCTATAATTCACCCCTCCACTTT. The chain joins TRBV6-2 or TRBV6-3 to TRBJ1-6, with 10 bases lining up with TRBD1. With 6 bases clipped from V and 1 base from J, the junction kept 9 bases outside the gene matches. CDR3 length equals 18 residues. CDR1 is MNHEY and CDR2 is SVGEGT in the germline V gene.

This clonotype appeared once. V and J are TRBV7-2 and TRBJ2-3; weak D call: TRBD2 (5 bases). The CDR3 is 14 amino acids. Germline CDR1 and CDR2: SGHTA and FQGNSA. V was shortened by 5 bases and J by 5 bases, with 14 bases between the two germline ends. The CDR3: CASSPQRVEDTQYF. In nucleotides, the CDR3 is TGTGCCAGCAGCCCGCAGAGGGTTGAAGATACGCAGTATTTT.

This clonotype was detected only a few times. CDR3 DNA sequence: TGTGCCAGCGTAACAAGGGGGCTTAACACCGGGGAGCTGTTTTTT. It is translated as CASVTRGLNTGELFF. V is TRBV6-1 and J is TRBJ2-2; 7 bases align to TRBD1. Germline CDR1 is MNHNS and CDR2 is SASEGT. V dropped 8 bases and J dropped 2; count of bases not matched to a gene: 8. This CDR3 is built from 15 residues.

This clonotype was detected ten times or more. The genes are TRBV5-1 and TRBJ1-1, with 8 bases lining up with TRBD1. There are 14 residues in the CDR3. With 4 bases clipped from V and 1 base from J, the junction kept 3 bases outside the gene matches. Germline CDR1 and CDR2: SGHRS and YFSETQ. The DNA for the CDR3 is TGCGCCAGCAGCATACAGGGGGGGAACACTGAAGCTTTCTTT. This translates into CASSIQGGNTEAFF.

There are a few counts of this clonotype. The chain links TRBV27 to TRBJ2-7, with 14 bases lining up with TRBD2. The CDR3 sequence is 17 residues long. The germline gives CDR1 MNHEY, CDR2 SMNVEV (reference sequence). J gave up 4 bases and V 2 bases, and 7 bases lay outside the gene matches. In DNA, the CDR3 is TGTGCCAGCAGTTTACGGACTAGCGGGGGGTCCTTATACGAGCAGTACTTC. Protein product: CASSLRTSGGSLYEQYF.

This clonotype was observed a single time. V usage is TRBV20-1 and J usage is TRBJ1-5; weak D call: TRBD1 (5 bases). V lost 3 bases, J lost 4 bases, and 10 bases lay in between. This CDR3 is 13 amino acids long. Germline V lookup: CDR1 DFQATT, CDR2 SNEGSKA (reference sequence). Written as DNA, the CDR3 is TGCAGTGCTAGCAGGGTTAGTAATCAGCCCCAGCATTTT. It yields the protein CSASRVSNQPQHF.

This clonotype was detected only a few times. The CDR3 loop reads CASSPFWTGTGIGYEQYF. In DNA, the CDR3 is TGTGCCAGCAGTCCCTTCTGGACCGGGACAGGGATAGGGTACGAGCAGTACTTC. The gene calls are TRBV3-1 and TRBJ2-7, with 9 nucleotides matching TRBD1. CDR1 and CDR2 from the germline V gene are LGHDT and YNNKEL (reference sequence). CDR3 size: 18 residues. Trimming took 6 bases from V and 4 from J; bases not matched to a gene: 19.

This clonotype has only a few counts. The chain joins TRBV7-2 to TRBJ2-3; TRBD2 might be the D (6 bases). This CDR3 spans 14 amino acids. Trimming removed 1 base from V and 5 bases from J, with 10 bases in between. Germline CDR1 and CDR2: SGHTA and FQGNSA. The CDR3 protein is CASSLGGEIDTQYF. The CDR3 nucleotides are TGTGCCAGCAGCTTAGGCGGGGAGATAGATACGCAGTATTTT.

In this sample, this clonotype turned up a few times. The chain links TRBV20-1 to TRBJ2-7, with no clear D. Between the trimmed V and J ends, which lost 3 bases and 2 bases, there was a span of 5 bases. The CDR3 contains 11 residues. Looked up from germline, CDR1 is DFQATT and CDR2 is SNEGSKA (reference sequence). CDR3 nucleotides: TGCAGTGCTAGTATGGCCTACGAGCAGTACTTC. Translated: CSASMAYEQYF.

In this sample, this clonotype turned up many times. The chain recombines TRBV6-1 with TRBJ2-2; TRBD1 matches 8 bases. The CDR3 sequence is 15 residues long. V lost 5 bases, J lost 3 bases, and 5 bases stayed unmatched. The germline V gene encodes CDR1 MNHNS and CDR2 SASEGT. As DNA, the CDR3 is TGTGCCAGCAGTCCCGACAGGGGCGACACCGGGGAGCTGTTTTTT. Its translation is CASSPDRGDTGELFF.

This clonotype was detected only a few times. This sequence joins TRBV12-3 or TRBV12-4 and TRBJ2-7; D gene ambiguous. The V end lost 2 bases, the J end lost 2 bases, and 13 bases lay between the germline ends. The CDR3 totals 15 residues. CDR3 sequence (DNA): TGTGCCAGCAGTTTATACCCGGAAAAGGCCTACGAGCAGTACTTC. Its translation: CASSLYPEKAYEQYF.

The chain is built from TRBV5-1 and TRBJ2-5, with 9 bases lining up with TRBD2. Germline assignment: CDR1 SGHRS and CDR2 YFSETQ. Trimming removed 1 base from V and 4 bases from J; junction bases left unmatched: 8. There are 16 residues in the CDR3. This CDR3 reads CASSLLGGGASETQYF. In DNA, the CDR3 is TGCGCCAGCAGCTTGCTCGGCGGGGGGGCCTCAGAGACCCAGTACTTC.

This clonotype was detected ten times or more. The genes are TRBV4-1 and TRBJ2-4; perhaps TRBD1 as D (7 bases). The germline V gene has CDR1 MGHRA and CDR2 YSYEKL. The CDR3 has 14 amino acids. V dropped 1 base and J dropped 7 bases, with 11 bases sitting between them. The CDR3 spells CASSQGAGGNIQYF. For the CDR3, the DNA is TGCGCCAGCAGCCAAGGGGCAGGGGGGAACATTCAGTACTTC.

The chain recombines TRBV5-5 with TRBJ2-7; D might be TRBD2 (7 bases). Trimming stripped 4 bases from V and 3 bases from J, with 14 bases between. Germline CDR1 is SGHKS and CDR2 is YYEKEE (reference sequence). The CDR3 is 14 amino acids. The CDR3 protein is CASSKGGDFYEQYF. The CDR3 nucleotides read TGTGCCAGCAGCAAAGGGGGGGATTTCTACGAGCAGTACTTC.

The rearrangement links TRBV2 to TRBJ1-2, with D tentatively TRBD1 (5 bases). The CDR3 extends over 13 amino acids. Trimming removed 6 bases from V and 2 bases from J, with 10 bases in between. Per germline, CDR1 SNHLY and CDR2 FYNNEI. CDR3 loop: CASRADRNYGYTF. For the CDR3, the DNA is TGTGCCAGCAGGGCAGACAGAAACTATGGCTACACCTTC.